This T cell receptor beta chain was retrieved from a study of cytomegalovirus exposure and HLA in healthy donors. General study results and limits: For presence/absence analyses, sequencing depth was assumed to be roughly uniform across donors.

As concerns this clone: Its cognate antigen is unknown.

With 60 Vbeta and 13 Jbeta primers, the PCR was carried out. This table comes from immunoSEQ multiplex PCR, and its TCRdb copy is limited to in-frame clones, with some not included. Of roughly 140,000 clones in the sample, approximately 83% were seen once. V lost 6 bases and J 7 bases, leaving 13 bases between the germline ends. CDR3 length equals 13 residues. In germline, CDR1 is SGHTA, CDR2 FQGNSA. This receptor was obtained from a man aged 40-49 years in good health and CMV-seropositive. Material: PBMCs. The chain is built from TRBV7-2 and TRBJ1-3; D unclear. This CDR3 reads CASRVARANTIYF. The CDR3 bases are TGTGCCAGCAGGGTAGCGAGGGCGAACACCATATATTTT.